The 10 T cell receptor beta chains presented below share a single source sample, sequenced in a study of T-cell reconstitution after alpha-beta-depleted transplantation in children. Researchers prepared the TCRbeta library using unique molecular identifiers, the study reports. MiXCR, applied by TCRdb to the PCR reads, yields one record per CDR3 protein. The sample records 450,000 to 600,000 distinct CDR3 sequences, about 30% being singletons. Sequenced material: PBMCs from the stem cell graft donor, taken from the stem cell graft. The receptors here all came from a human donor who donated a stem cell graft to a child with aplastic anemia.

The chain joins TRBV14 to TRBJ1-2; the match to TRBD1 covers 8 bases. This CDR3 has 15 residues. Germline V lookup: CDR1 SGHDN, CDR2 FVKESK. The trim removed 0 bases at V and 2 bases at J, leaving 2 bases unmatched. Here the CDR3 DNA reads TGTGCCAGCAGCCAAGAAACAGGGGGAAACTATGGCTACACCTTC. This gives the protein CASSQETGGNYGYTF.

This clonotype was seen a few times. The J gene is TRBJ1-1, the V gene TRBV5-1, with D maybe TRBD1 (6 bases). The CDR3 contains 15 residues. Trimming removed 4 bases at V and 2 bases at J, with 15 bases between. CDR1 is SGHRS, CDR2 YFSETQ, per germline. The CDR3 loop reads CASSAGQTYNTEAFF. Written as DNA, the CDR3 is TGCGCCAGCAGCGCTGGACAGACCTACAACACTGAAGCTTTCTTT.

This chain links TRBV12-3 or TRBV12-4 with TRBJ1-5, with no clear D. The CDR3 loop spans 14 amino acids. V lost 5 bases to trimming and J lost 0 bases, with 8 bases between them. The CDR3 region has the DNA TGTGCCAGCAGTCAAGGGTTTAGCAATCAGCCCCAGCATTTT. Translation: CASSQGFSNQPQHF.

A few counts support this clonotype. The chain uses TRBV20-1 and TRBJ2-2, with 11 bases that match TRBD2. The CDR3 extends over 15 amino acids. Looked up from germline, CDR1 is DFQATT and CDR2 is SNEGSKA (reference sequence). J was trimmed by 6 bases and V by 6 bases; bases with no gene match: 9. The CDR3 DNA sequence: TGCAGTGCCGAATCTAGCGGGAGGAAGTCCGGGGAGCTGTTTTTT. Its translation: CSAESSGRKSGELFF.

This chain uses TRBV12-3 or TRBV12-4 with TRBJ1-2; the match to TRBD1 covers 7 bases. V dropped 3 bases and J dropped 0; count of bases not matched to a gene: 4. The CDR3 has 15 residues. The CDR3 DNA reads TGTGCCAGCAGTTTGACGGACAGGACTAACTATGGCTACACCTTC. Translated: CASSLTDRTNYGYTF.

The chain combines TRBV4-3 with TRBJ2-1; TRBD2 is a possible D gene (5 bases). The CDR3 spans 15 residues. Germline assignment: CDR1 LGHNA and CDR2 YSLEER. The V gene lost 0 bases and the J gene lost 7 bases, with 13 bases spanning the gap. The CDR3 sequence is CASSQDWTPLNEQFF. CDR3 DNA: TGCGCCAGCAGCCAAGATTGGACTCCCCTGAATGAGCAGTTCTTC.

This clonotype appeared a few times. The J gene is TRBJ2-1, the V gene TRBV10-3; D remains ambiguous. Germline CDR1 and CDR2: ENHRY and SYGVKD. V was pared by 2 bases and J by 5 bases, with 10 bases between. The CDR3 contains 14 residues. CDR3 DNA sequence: TGTGCCATCAGTGAGGTTGCGCCGGACAATGAGCAGTTCTTC. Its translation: CAISEVAPDNEQFF.

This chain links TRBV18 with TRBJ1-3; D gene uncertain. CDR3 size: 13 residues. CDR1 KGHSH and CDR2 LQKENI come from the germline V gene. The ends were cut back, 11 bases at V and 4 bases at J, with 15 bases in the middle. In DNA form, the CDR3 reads TGTGCCGTCGGCGTGGGGTCAGGAAACACCATATATTTT. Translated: CAVGVGSGNTIYF.

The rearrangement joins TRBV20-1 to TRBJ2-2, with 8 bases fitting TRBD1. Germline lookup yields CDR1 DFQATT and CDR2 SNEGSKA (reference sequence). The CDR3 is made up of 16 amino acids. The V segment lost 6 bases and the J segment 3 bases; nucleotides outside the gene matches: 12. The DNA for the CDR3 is TGCAGTGCCCTAAAGGGGGGACAGGACTACACCGGGGAGCTGTTTTTT. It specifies CSALKGGQDYTGELFF.

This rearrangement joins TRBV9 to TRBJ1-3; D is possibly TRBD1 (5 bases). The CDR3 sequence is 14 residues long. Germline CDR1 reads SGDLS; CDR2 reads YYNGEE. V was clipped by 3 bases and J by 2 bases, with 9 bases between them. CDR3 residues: CASSGGGTGNTIYF. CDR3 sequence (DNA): TGTGCCAGCAGCGGGGGGGGGACTGGAAACACCATATATTTT.